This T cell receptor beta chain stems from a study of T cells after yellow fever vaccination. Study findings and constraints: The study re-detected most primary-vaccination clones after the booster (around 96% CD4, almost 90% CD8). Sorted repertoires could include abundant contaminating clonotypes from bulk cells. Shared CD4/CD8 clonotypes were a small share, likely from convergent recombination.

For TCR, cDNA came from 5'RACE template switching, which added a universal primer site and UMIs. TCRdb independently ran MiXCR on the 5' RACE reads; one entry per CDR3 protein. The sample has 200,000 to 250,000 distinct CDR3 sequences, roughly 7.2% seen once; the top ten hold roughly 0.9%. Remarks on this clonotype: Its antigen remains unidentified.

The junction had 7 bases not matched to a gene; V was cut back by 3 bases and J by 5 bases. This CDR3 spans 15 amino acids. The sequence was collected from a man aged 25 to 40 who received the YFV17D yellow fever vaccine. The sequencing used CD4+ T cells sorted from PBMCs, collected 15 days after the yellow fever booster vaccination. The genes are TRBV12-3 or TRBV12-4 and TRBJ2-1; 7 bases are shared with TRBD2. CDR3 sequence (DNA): TGTGCCAGCAGTTTTCGGTCTAGCGGAGACAATGAGCAGTTCTTC. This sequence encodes CASSFRSSGDNEQFF.